The 24 T cell receptor beta chains in this list originate from one sample, sequenced in a study of monozygotic twins with cystic fibrosis. Measured with immunoSEQ multiplex PCR; TCRdb has only the in-frame clones, and not every one. The sample has about 29,000 clones, 85% seen once; the top ten hold 0.85% to 0.95%. The sample taken for sequencing was blood. The receptors here all came from a girl aged 2-10 years with cystic fibrosis.

The rearrangement joins TRBV16 to TRBJ1-1; possible D gene TRBD1, 5 bases. V dropped 0 bases and J dropped 4 bases, with 15 bases sitting between them. Germline V gene sequence: CDR1 KGHSY, CDR2 FQNENV. The CDR3 length is 16 residues. For the CDR3, the DNA is TGTGCCAGCAGCCAATCTGAGGGGTACTTTGGCACTGAAGCTTTCTTT. Translation: CASSQSEGYFGTEAFF. Using reference TRBV16 and TRBJ1-1 for the parts outside the CDR3, the full variable domain is GEEVAQTPKHLVRGEGQKAKLYCAPIKGHSYVFWYQQVLKNEFKFLISFQNENVFDETGMPKERFSAKCLPNSPCSLEIQATKLEDSAVYFCASSQSEGYFGTEAFFGQGTRLTVV.

The chain has TRBV19 and TRBJ2-3; the match to TRBD2 covers 10 bases. CDR1 is LNHDA, CDR2 SQIVND, per germline (reference sequence). This CDR3 comprises 16 residues. J gave up 1 base and V 8 bases, and 9 bases lay outside the gene matches. The chain's CDR3 is CASSAGGRFGTDTQYF. The DNA of the CDR3 is TGTGCCAGTTCAGCGGGAGGGAGGTTTGGCACAGATACGCAGTATTTT.

This chain links TRBV4-1 with TRBJ2-7, with 12 bases matching TRBD2. The V and J ends lost 1 base and 10 bases, in that order; junction bases with no gene match: 8. CDR1 MGHRA and CDR2 YSYEKL come from the germline V gene. The CDR3 length is 15 residues. The CDR3 protein is CASSQATSGGLGQYF. DNA of the CDR3: TGCGCCAGCAGCCAAGCGACTAGCGGGGGCCTCGGACAGTACTTC.

The J gene is TRBJ1-1, the V gene TRBV5-4; TRBD1 might be the D (6 bases). Germline values: CDR1 SGHNT, CDR2 YYREEE (reference sequence). Trimming stripped 4 bases from V and 9 bases from J, with 19 bases between. This CDR3 spans 14 amino acids. CDR3 amino acids: CASSHTVDSEKAFF. CDR3 sequence (DNA): TGTGCCAGCAGCCACACAGTGGACAGCGAAAAAGCTTTCTTT.

The chain employs TRBV27 and TRBJ2-1; 7 nucleotides match TRBD1. Germline loops: CDR1 MNHEY, CDR2 SMNVEV (reference sequence). This CDR3 is built from 15 residues. The J segment lost 7 bases and the V segment lost 2 bases, leaving 8 bases of the junction unmatched. The DNA of the CDR3 is TGTGCCAGCAGTTTAAAAGGGACAGTGCCTAATGAGCAGTTCTTC. Its protein product is CASSLKGTVPNEQFF.

The CDR3 here is CASSKRPGVGADTQYF. The CDR3 bases are TGTGCCAGCAGCAAAAGACCAGGGGTGGGGGCAGATACGCAGTATTTT. The rearrangement joins TRBV7-2 to TRBJ2-3; a weak D match, TRBD1 (6 bases). Trimming shortened V by 5 bases and J by 4 bases, and 19 bases separated the two germline ends. The CDR3 has 16 residues. Looked up from germline, CDR1 is SGHTA and CDR2 is FQGNSA.

The CDR3, as DNA: TGTGCCAGCAGTGAAACAGGGAAGCCAAATGAAAAACTGTTTTTT. Protein product: CASSETGKPNEKLFF. V and J are TRBV2 and TRBJ1-4; a weak D match, TRBD1 (6 bases). CDR1 SNHLY and CDR2 FYNNEI come from the germline V gene. V gave up 2 bases and J gave up 5 bases, with 12 bases separating them. CDR3 length equals 15 residues.

The rearrangement links TRBV10-2 to TRBJ2-7, with TRBD1 matching over 7 bases. The CDR3 extends over 14 amino acids. J lost 4 bases, V lost 6 bases, and 9 bases had no gene match. Germline CDR1 reads WSHSY; CDR2 reads SAAADI. The CDR3 DNA is TGCGCCAGCAGAGAAACGACAGGGAGTTACGAGCAGTACTTC. This codes for CASRETTGSYEQYF.

The V and J genes are TRBV10-3 and TRBJ2-7; D gene uncertain. Trimming took off 6 bases at V and 3 bases at J, with 12 bases between the two ends. There are 13 residues in the CDR3. Germline values: CDR1 ENHRY, CDR2 SYGVKD. CDR3 nucleotides: TGTGCCATCAGGCGAACAGAAGACTACGAGCAGTACTTC. Translation gives CAIRRTEDYEQYF.

The V gene is TRBV5-4, the J gene TRBJ1-3; 9 bases align to TRBD1. The CDR3 totals 15 residues. Germline values: CDR1 SGHNT, CDR2 YYREEE (reference sequence). V dropped 2 bases and J dropped 4; count of bases not matched to a gene: 4. DNA of the CDR3: TGTGCCAGCAGCTTAGACAGGGGGTCGGGAAACACCATATATTTT. Its protein is CASSLDRGSGNTIYF.

The rearrangement uses TRBV2 and TRBJ2-1; a possible D gene is TRBD2 (6 bases). Germline V gene lookup returns CDR1 SNHLY and CDR2 FYNNEI. Trimming left V 5 bases short and J 9 bases short, with 17 bases between. The CDR3 runs to 14 residues. For the CDR3, the DNA is TGTGCCAGCAGTCGGACGGGAGCTATGGGTGAGCAGTTCTTC. Its translation: CASSRTGAMGEQFF.

Only a few counts were recorded for this clone. The rearrangement joins TRBV25-1 to TRBJ1-1, with D unclear. This CDR3 contains 11 residues. Trimming stripped 6 bases from V and 2 bases from J, with 4 bases between. Germline loops: CDR1 MGHDK, CDR2 SYGVNS. The CDR3 sequence is CASRVNTEAFF. CDR3 DNA: TGTGCCAGCAGGGTAAACACTGAAGCTTTCTTT.

V and J are TRBV27 and TRBJ1-4, with a tentative D call TRBD1 (5 bases). The CDR3 extends over 13 amino acids. Germline V CDR1 and CDR2: MNHEY, SMNVEV (reference sequence). V was cut by 2 bases and J by 7 bases, with 8 bases left in between. CDR3 sequence: CASSLGGGEKLFF. The DNA of the CDR3 is TGTGCCAGCAGTTTAGGGGGAGGTGAAAAACTGTTTTTT.

The chain recombines TRBV10-3 with TRBJ1-2; maybe TRBD1 (5 bases). The germline V gene has CDR1 ENHRY and CDR2 SYGVKD. This CDR3 contains 12 residues. V shed 1 base and J shed 6 bases, with 6 bases lying between them. CDR3 nucleotide sequence: TGTGCCATCAGTGAGTGGGGGGATGGCTACACCTTC. Amino acids: CAISEWGDGYTF.

The chain uses TRBV6-1 and TRBJ2-7; maybe TRBD2 (5 bases). Germline values: CDR1 MNHNS, CDR2 SASEGT. V was pared by 10 bases and J by 5 bases, with 21 bases between. The CDR3 contains 14 residues. The CDR3 here is CATTGLLLRDEQYF. In DNA form, the CDR3 reads TGTGCCACCACCGGACTCCTCTTAAGGGACGAGCAGTACTTC.

CDR3: CAISESRESTDTQYF. The CDR3 DNA reads as TGTGCCATCAGTGAATCGCGGGAGAGCACAGATACGCAGTATTTT. The chain links TRBV10-3 to TRBJ2-3, with 7 bases fitting TRBD2. The CDR3 is 15 amino acids. Trimming removed 3 bases from V and 0 bases from J; junction bases left unmatched: 3. Per germline, CDR1 ENHRY and CDR2 SYGVKD.

This chain joins TRBV29-1 and TRBJ1-1; weak D call: TRBD1 (5 bases). Deletions cut 5 bases from V and 0 bases from J, with 16 bases between. The CDR3 is 15 residues long. The germline V gene encodes CDR1 SQVTM and CDR2 ANQGSEA. CDR3 nucleotides: TGCAGCGTTTCGGGACCGGGGCCGCTGAACACTGAAGCTTTCTTT. Protein sequence: CSVSGPGPLNTEAFF.

The chain links TRBV27 to TRBJ2-7, with D hard to call. Germline V CDR1 and CDR2: MNHEY, SMNVEV (reference sequence). V was pared by 3 bases and J by 1 base, with 7 bases between. This CDR3 comprises 13 residues. CDR3 nucleotide sequence: TGTGCCAGCAGTTTGGGTCAGTCCTACGAGCAGTACTTC. It encodes CASSLGQSYEQYF.

The chain's CDR3 is CASSLNPDSQETQYF. The DNA for the CDR3 is TGTGCCAGCAGCTTAAACCCGGACAGCCAAGAGACCCAGTACTTC. The chain combines TRBV11-1 with TRBJ2-5; D is perhaps TRBD1 (6 bases). CDR3 length equals 15 residues. V lost 2 bases, J lost 1 base, and 11 bases lay in between. The germline gives CDR1 SGHAT, CDR2 FQDESV (reference sequence).

This rearrangement joins TRBV11-1 to TRBJ1-2; no clear D. In germline, CDR1 is SGHAT, CDR2 FQDESV (reference sequence). Trimming pared 3 bases from V and 0 bases from J, leaving 8 bases between. The CDR3 consists of 14 residues. CDR3: CASSFSAANYGYTF. The CDR3 DNA reads as TGTGCCAGCAGCTTTTCCGCAGCTAACTATGGCTACACCTTC.

CDR3 DNA: TGTGCCAGTAACCCACGAGGACGGATTGAAGCTTTCTTT. Translation: CASNPRGRIEAFF. V usage is TRBV19 and J usage is TRBJ1-1; D unclear. Germline CDR1 and CDR2: LNHDA and SQIVND (reference sequence). V lost 7 bases and J 7 bases, leaving 16 bases between the germline ends. There are 13 residues in the CDR3. The full variable domain, rest sourced from reference TRBV19 and TRBJ1-1, is DGGITQSPKYLFRKEGQNVTLSCEQNLNHDAMYWYRQDPGQGLRLIYYSQIVNDFQKGDIAEGYSVSREKKESFPLTVTSAQKNPTAFYLCASNPRGRIEAFFGQGTRLTVV.

The chain recombines TRBV6-5 with TRBJ1-5, with no clear D. Germline V lookup: CDR1 MNHEY, CDR2 SVGAGI. V shed 5 bases and J shed 1 base, with 12 bases lying between them. CDR3 size: 15 residues. CDR3: CASSLDPTSNQPQHF. CDR3 sequence (DNA): TGTGCCAGCAGTCTAGATCCTACCAGCAATCAGCCCCAGCATTTT.

CDR3 amino acids: CASSLGRFGNTIYF. Written as DNA, the CDR3 is TGCGCCAGCAGCCTAGGCAGGTTCGGGAACACCATATATTTT. The rearrangement joins TRBV4-1 to TRBJ1-3; D is unresolved. CDR3 length equals 14 residues. From germline, CDR1 is MGHRA and CDR2 YSYEKL. Between the trimmed V and J ends, which lost 4 bases and 7 bases, there was a span of 14 bases.

This clone was seen a single time. The chain couples TRBV7-9 to TRBJ1-1; D gene uncertain. Germline V gene data show CDR1 as SEHNR and CDR2 as FQNEAQ (reference sequence). CDR3 length equals 16 residues. The V gene lost 2 bases and the J gene lost 7 bases, with 20 bases spanning the gap. Here the CDR3 DNA reads TGTGCCAGCAGCTTAAAGGCCGTTAAACCGACCAATGAAGCTTTCTTT. Encoded protein: CASSLKAVKPTNEAFF.